Listed here are 10 T cell receptor beta chains from one sample, sequenced in a study of T cells in Graves' hyperthyroidism and ophthalmopathy. What was amplified from RNA transcripts were TCR beta CDR3 regions. TCR CDR3 underwent first-round RT-PCR with the HTBI primer set. TCRdb used MiXCR to reprocess the multiplex PCR reads, holding one entry per CDR3 protein. The table records 500,000 to 600,000 distinct CDR3 sequences, 15% to 20% of them present only once. Sequencing was carried out using blood. These receptors were obtained from a man aged 35 to 55 with Graves' ophthalmopathy.

This clonotype was counted between two and nine times. The chain joins TRBV18 to TRBJ2-7, with 8 bases lining up with TRBD1. The CDR3 runs to 15 residues. The germline V gene encodes CDR1 KGHSH and CDR2 LQKENI. Trimming removed 2 bases from V and 4 bases from J; junction bases left unmatched: 7. CDR3: CASSPGFGQGYEQYF. The CDR3 nucleotides are TGTGCCAGCTCACCAGGATTCGGACAGGGTTACGAGCAGTACTTC.

The chain uses TRBV10-2 and TRBJ1-1; D possibly corresponds to TRBD1 (6 bases). CDR3 length: 13 residues. From germline, CDR1 is WSHSY and CDR2 SAAADI. The V gene lost 7 bases and the J gene lost 5 bases, with 14 bases spanning the gap. The CDR3, as DNA: TGCGCCAGCACCCGAAGGGGGGGGACTGAAGCTTTCTTT. It yields the protein CASTRRGGTEAFF.

The rearrangement joins TRBV5-1 to TRBJ2-2; no clear D gene. V dropped 1 base and J dropped 0 bases, with 7 bases sitting between them. The CDR3 has 15 amino acids. CDR1 and CDR2 (germline): SGHRS, YFSETQ. In DNA form, the CDR3 reads TGCGCCAGCAGCTTGATGAACCCGAACACCGGGGAGCTGTTTTTT. This encodes CASSLMNPNTGELFF. Supplemented by reference TRBV5-1 and TRBJ2-2, the full variable domain reads KAGVTQTPRYLIKTRGQQVTLSCSPISGHRSVSWYQQTPGQGLQFLFEYFSETQRNKGNFPGRFSGRQFSNSRSEMNVSTLELGDSALYLCASSLMNPNTGELFFGEGSRLTVL.

This chain links TRBV12-3 or TRBV12-4 with TRBJ2-7, with TRBD1 matching 7 bases. J was trimmed by 2 bases and V by 3 bases; bases with no gene match: 4. The CDR3 is made up of 14 amino acids. The CDR3: CASSFGTEPYEQYF. For the CDR3, the DNA is TGTGCCAGCAGTTTTGGGACAGAGCCCTACGAGCAGTACTTC.

This clonotype occurred many times. This sequence joins TRBV7-2 and TRBJ2-1; TRBD1 or TRBD2 may be the D gene (5 bases each). This CDR3 is built from 13 residues. Germline V gene data show CDR1 as SGHTA and CDR2 as FQGNSA. V dropped 8 bases and J dropped 7 bases, with 15 bases sitting between them. The CDR3 spells CASPGRGLNEQFF. CDR3 coding DNA: TGTGCCAGCCCGGGACGCGGGCTAAATGAGCAGTTCTTC.

CDR3 sequence: CASSPPRGAYTGELFF. The CDR3 nucleotides read TGTGCCAGCAGTCCCCCCCGCGGGGCGTACACCGGGGAGCTGTTTTTT. The chain recombines TRBV28 with TRBJ2-2; a weak D match, TRBD2 (6 bases). Trimming cost V 5 bases and J 3 bases, with 16 bases left between them. The V gene's germline CDR1 is MDHEN and CDR2 SYDVKM. CDR3 size: 16 residues. Full variable domain (outside the CDR3, taken from reference TRBV28 and TRBJ2-2): DVKVTQSSRYLVKRTGEKVFLECVQDMDHENMFWYRQDPGLGLRLIYFSYDVKMKEKGDIPEGYSVSREKKERFSLILESASTNQTSMYLCASSPPRGAYTGELFFGEGSRLTVL.

In this sample, this clonotype turned up a few times. The genes are TRBV10-3 and TRBJ2-3; 10 nucleotides match TRBD1. Germline CDR1 reads ENHRY; CDR2 reads SYGVKD. This CDR3 region has 14 residues. Losses at the gene ends were 6 bases for V and 2 bases for J; bases not matched to a gene: 2. The CDR3 DNA sequence: TGTGCCATCAGGGACAGGGGGGACACAGATACGCAGTATTTT. This translates into CAIRDRGDTDTQYF.

This clonotype was picked up many times. This rearrangement joins TRBV2 to TRBJ2-1, with 8 bases lining up with TRBD2. Germline V CDR1 and CDR2: SNHLY, FYNNEI. V shed 3 bases and J 6 bases; nucleotides not matched to a gene: 10. The CDR3 extends over 16 amino acids. The CDR3 protein is CASSDTAGVSSNEQFF. Here the CDR3 DNA reads TGTGCCAGCAGTGATACAGCGGGAGTATCATCCAATGAGCAGTTCTTC.

This clonotype appeared many times. The chain joins TRBV29-1 to TRBJ2-3; D possibly corresponds to TRBD2 (5 bases). The germline V and J ends were trimmed by 7 bases and 5 bases, with 16 bases remaining between them. The germline CDR1 and CDR2 sequences are SQVTM and ANQGSEA. CDR3 length: 13 amino acids. CDR3 nucleotides: TGCAGCGCCGAACTAGTCCGGGGAGATACGCAGTATTTT. Protein product: CSAELVRGDTQYF.

The V gene is TRBV4-3, the J gene TRBJ1-4; D is ambiguous. The CDR3 spans 12 residues. The germline V gene encodes CDR1 LGHNA and CDR2 YSLEER. V lost 0 bases and J 14 bases, leaving 10 bases between the germline ends. The CDR3 region is CASSQDFGRLFF. As DNA, the CDR3 is TGCGCCAGCAGCCAAGATTTCGGACGGCTGTTTTTT.